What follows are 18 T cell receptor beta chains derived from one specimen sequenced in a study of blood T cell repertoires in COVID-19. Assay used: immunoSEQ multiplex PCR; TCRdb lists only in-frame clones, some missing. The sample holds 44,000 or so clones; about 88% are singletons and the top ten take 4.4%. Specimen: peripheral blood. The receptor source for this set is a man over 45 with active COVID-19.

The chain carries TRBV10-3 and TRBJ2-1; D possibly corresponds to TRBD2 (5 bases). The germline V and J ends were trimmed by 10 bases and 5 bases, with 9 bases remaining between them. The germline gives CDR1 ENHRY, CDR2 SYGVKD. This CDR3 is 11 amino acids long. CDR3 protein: CASGLDNEQFF. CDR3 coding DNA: TGTGCCAGCGGACTCGACAATGAGCAGTTCTTC.

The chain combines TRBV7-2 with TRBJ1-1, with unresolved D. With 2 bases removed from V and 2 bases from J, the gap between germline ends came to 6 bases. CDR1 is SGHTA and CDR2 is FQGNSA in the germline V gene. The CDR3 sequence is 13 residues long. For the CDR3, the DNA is TGTGCCAGCAGCTTACGGTCAAACACTGAAGCTTTCTTT. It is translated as CASSLRSNTEAFF.

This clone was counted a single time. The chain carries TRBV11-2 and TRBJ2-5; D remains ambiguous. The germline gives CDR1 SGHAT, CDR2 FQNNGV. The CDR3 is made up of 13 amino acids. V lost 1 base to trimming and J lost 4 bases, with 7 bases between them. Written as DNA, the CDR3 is TGTGCCAGCAGCTTAGGAGTCTCAGAGACCCAGTACTTC. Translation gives CASSLGVSETQYF.

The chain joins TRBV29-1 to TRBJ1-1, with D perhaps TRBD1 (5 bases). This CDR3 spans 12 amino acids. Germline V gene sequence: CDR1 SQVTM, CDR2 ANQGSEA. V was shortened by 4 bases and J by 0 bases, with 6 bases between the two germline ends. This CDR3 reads CSVGQMNTEAFF. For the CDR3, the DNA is TGCAGCGTTGGACAGATGAACACTGAAGCTTTCTTT. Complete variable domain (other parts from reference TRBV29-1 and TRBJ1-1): SAVISQKPSRDICQRGTSLTIQCQVDSQVTMMFWYRQQPGQSLTLIATANQGSEATYESGFVIDKFPISRPNLTFSTLTVSNMSPEDSSIYLCSVGQMNTEAFFGQGTRLTVV.

This chain's CDR3 is CASSDFGTGYQPQHF. CDR3 coding DNA: TGTGCCAGCAGTGATTTCGGGACAGGGTATCAGCCCCAGCATTTT. The chain employs TRBV6-1 and TRBJ1-5; 9 nucleotides agree with TRBD1. V lost 3 bases to trimming and J lost 5 bases; unmatched junction nucleotides: 5. The CDR3 is made up of 15 amino acids. Germline CDR1 and CDR2: MNHNS and SASEGT.

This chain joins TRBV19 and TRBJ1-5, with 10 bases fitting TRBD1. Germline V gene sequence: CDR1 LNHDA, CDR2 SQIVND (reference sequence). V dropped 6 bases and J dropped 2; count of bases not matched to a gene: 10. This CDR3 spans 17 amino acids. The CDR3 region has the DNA TGTGCCAGTAGCCCAAGACAGGGGGCGCGACGCAATCAGCCCCAGCATTTT. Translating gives CASSPRQGARRNQPQHF.

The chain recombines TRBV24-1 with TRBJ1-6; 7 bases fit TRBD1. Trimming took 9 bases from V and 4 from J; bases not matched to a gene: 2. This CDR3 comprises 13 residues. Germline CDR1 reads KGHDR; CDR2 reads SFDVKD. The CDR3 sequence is CATADRYNSPLHF. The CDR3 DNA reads TGTGCCACCGCGGACAGGTATAATTCACCCCTCCACTTT.

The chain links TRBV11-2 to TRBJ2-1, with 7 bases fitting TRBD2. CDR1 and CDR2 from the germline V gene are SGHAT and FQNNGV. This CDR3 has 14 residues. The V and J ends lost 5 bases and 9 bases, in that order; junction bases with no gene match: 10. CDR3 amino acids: CASSPRDYAGEQFF. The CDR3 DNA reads TGTGCCAGCAGCCCCCGGGACTACGCGGGTGAGCAGTTCTTC.

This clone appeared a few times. The CDR3 DNA follows: TGCGCCAGCAGCTTGGGACAGGGTTGGGACAATGAGCAGTTCTTC. This sequence encodes CASSLGQGWDNEQFF. The chain carries TRBV5-1 and TRBJ2-1, with 7 positions matching TRBD1. The CDR3 totals 15 residues. With V trimmed by 0 bases and J by 5 bases, 5 bases remained unmatched. CDR1 SGHRS and CDR2 YFSETQ come from the germline V gene. Full variable domain (remainder filled in from reference TRBV5-1 and TRBJ2-1): KAGVTQTPRYLIKTRGQQVTLSCSPISGHRSVSWYQQTPGQGLQFLFEYFSETQRNKGNFPGRFSGRQFSNSRSEMNVSTLELGDSALYLCASSLGQGWDNEQFFGPGTRLTVL.

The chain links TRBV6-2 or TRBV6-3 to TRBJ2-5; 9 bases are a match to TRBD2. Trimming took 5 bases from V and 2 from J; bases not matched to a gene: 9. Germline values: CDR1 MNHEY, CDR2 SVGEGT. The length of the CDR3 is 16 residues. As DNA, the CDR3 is TGTGCCAGCAGTCACGGGGGAGCGGGGGGACAAGAGACCCAGTACTTC. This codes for CASSHGGAGGQETQYF.

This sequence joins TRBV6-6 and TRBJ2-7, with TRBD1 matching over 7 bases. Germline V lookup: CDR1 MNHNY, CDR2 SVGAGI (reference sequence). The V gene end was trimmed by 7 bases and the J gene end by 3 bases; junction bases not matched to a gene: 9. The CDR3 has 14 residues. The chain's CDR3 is CASTFSRQGYEQYF. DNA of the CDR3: TGTGCCAGCACCTTCTCCCGACAGGGCTACGAGCAGTACTTC.

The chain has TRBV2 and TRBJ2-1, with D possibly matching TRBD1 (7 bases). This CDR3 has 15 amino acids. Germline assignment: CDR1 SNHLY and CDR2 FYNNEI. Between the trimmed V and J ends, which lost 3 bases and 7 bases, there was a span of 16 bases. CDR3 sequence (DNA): TGTGCCAGCAGTGAGTTGGGCAGGGGGGCGAATGAGCAGTTCTTC. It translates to CASSELGRGANEQFF.

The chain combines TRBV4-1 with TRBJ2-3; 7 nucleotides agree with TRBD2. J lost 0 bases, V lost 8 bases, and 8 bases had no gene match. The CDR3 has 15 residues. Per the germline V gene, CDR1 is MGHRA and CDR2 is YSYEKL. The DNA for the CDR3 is TGCGCCAGCGGACCTCGGGGGGAAAGCACAGATACGCAGTATTTT. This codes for CASGPRGESTDTQYF.

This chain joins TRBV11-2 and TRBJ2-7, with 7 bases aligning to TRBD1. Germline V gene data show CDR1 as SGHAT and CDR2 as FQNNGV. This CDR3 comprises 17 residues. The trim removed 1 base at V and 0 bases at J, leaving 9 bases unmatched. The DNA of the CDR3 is TGTGCCAGCAGCTTAGGAAAGGGGACAGTCTTCTCCTACGAGCAGTACTTC. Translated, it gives CASSLGKGTVFSYEQYF. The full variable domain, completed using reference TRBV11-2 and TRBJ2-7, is EAGVAQSPRYKIIEKRQSVAFWCNPISGHATLYWYQQILGQGPKLLIQFQNNGVVDDSQLPKDRFSAERLKGVDSTLKIQPAKLEDSAVYLCASSLGKGTVFSYEQYFGPGTRLTVT.

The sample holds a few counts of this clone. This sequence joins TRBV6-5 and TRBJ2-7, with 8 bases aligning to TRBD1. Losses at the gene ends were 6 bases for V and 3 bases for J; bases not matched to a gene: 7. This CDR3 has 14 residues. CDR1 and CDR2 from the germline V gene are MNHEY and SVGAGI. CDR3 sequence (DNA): TGTGCCAGCAGCCCCGGACAGGGACTCTACGAGCAGTACTTC. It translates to CASSPGQGLYEQYF.

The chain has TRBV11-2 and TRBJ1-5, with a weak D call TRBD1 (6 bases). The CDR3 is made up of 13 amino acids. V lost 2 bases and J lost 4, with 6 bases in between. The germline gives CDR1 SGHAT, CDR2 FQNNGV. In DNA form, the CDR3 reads TGTGCCAGCAGCTTACAGGGGAATCAGCCCCAGCATTTT. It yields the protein CASSLQGNQPQHF. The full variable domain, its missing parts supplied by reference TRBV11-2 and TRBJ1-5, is EAGVAQSPRYKIIEKRQSVAFWCNPISGHATLYWYQQILGQGPKLLIQFQNNGVVDDSQLPKDRFSAERLKGVDSTLKIQPAKLEDSAVYLCASSLQGNQPQHFGDGTRLSIL.

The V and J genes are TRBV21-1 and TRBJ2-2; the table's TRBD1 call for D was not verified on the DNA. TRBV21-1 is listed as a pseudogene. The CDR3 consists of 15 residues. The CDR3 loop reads CASPSGTANTGELFF. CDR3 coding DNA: TGTGCCAGCCCCTCCGGGACAGCGAACACCGGGGAGCTGTTTTTT.

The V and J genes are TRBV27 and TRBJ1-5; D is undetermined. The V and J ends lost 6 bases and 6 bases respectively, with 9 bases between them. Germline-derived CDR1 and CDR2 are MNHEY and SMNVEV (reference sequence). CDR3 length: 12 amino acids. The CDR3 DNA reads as TGTGCCAGCAGCCGACTCGGTCAGCCCCAGCATTTT. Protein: CASSRLGQPQHF.